This entry lists 4 T cell receptor beta chains sequenced from one sample in a study of OX40 agonist ivuxolimab in advanced cancers. Repertoires were generated with immunoSEQ multiplex PCR, while TCRdb's copy carries only in-frame clones and drops some. This sample has 39,000 or so clones, with roughly 90% found just once. The sequenced sample was CD4+ or CD8+ T cells sorted from blood, obtained in a trial of the OX40 agonist ivuxolimab. These receptors were collected from an adult with an advanced solid tumor such as melanoma, head and neck, liver or kidney cancer.

The chain couples TRBV9 to TRBJ1-4; no clear D gene. Germline CDR1 is SGDLS and CDR2 is YYNGEE. V lost 0 bases and J lost 2, with 8 bases in between. The CDR3 spans 15 residues. CDR3 bases: TGTGCCAGCAGCGTAGCTTCAGGCACTAATGAAAAACTGTTTTTT. Amino acid sequence: CASSVASGTNEKLFF.

The rearrangement uses TRBV6-5 and TRBJ1-1; D unclear. Germline V gene lookup returns CDR1 MNHEY and CDR2 SVGAGI. The CDR3 contains 16 residues. Trimming took off 4 bases at V and 1 base at J, with 16 bases between the two ends. The DNA of the CDR3 is TGTGCCAGCAGTTGGAGTGGTCGACAAACGAACACTGAAGCTTTCTTT. This codes for CASSWSGRQTNTEAFF.

The chain recombines TRBV11-2 with TRBJ1-1; D is uncertain. The V end was cut by 3 bases, the J end by 6 bases, with 8 bases between. The CDR3 sequence is 12 residues long. Germline V gives CDR1 SGHAT, CDR2 FQNNGV. In DNA, the CDR3 is TGTGCCAGCAGCTTGAAGGGCCCTGAAGCTTTCTTT. This encodes CASSLKGPEAFF.

V is TRBV4-1 and J is TRBJ2-2; D remains unclear. CDR1 MGHRA and CDR2 YSYEKL come from the germline V gene. Trimming stripped 2 bases from V and 0 bases from J, with 10 bases between. The CDR3 length is 16 residues. The CDR3 reads CASSQYPGPNTGELFF. CDR3 DNA sequence: TGCGCCAGCAGCCAATACCCCGGGCCGAACACCGGGGAGCTGTTTTTT.